A single sample gave rise to the 8 T cell receptor beta chains below, sequenced in a study of blood T cell repertoires in COVID-19. The assay was immunoSEQ multiplex PCR, and TCRdb's table has in-frame clones only and misses some. The sample records around 100,000 clones, around nine tenths being singletons. The material sequenced was peripheral blood. The source is a human donor in a cohort sampled during active COVID-19.

V and J are TRBV9 and TRBJ2-3; 11 nucleotides align to TRBD2. The CDR3 is 15 residues long. V lost 4 bases to trimming and J lost 1 base; unmatched junction nucleotides: 2. Looked up from germline, CDR1 is SGDLS and CDR2 is YYNGEE. The CDR3 nucleotides are TGTGCCAGCAGCTCTAGCGGGAGGCGCACAGATACGCAGTATTTT. Its translation is CASSSSGRRTDTQYF.

The chain carries TRBV9 and TRBJ1-1; D call uncertain. The CDR3 is 15 amino acids. Trimming pared 6 bases from V and 3 bases from J, leaving 18 bases between. Germline V gives CDR1 SGDLS, CDR2 YYNGEE. CDR3 in DNA: TGTGCCAGCATCGCAGTTAGCCCAAAGGACACTGAAGCTTTCTTT. Its translation: CASIAVSPKDTEAFF.

The gene calls are TRBV29-1 and TRBJ1-1, with 10 bases that match TRBD1. V was clipped by 7 bases and J by 1 base; unmatched bases: 9. The CDR3 covers 15 residues. Per the germline V gene, CDR1 is SQVTM and CDR2 is ANQGSEA. CDR3 coding DNA: TGCAGCGGAGGGGGGGACAGGGGAACGAACACTGAAGCTTTCTTT. It is translated as CSGGGDRGTNTEAFF.

The V and J genes are TRBV20-1 and TRBJ1-2; no reliable D call. Germline V lookup: CDR1 DFQATT, CDR2 SNEGSKA (reference sequence). With 5 bases removed from V and 9 bases from J, the gap between germline ends came to 10 bases. The CDR3 sequence is 10 residues long. CDR3 coding DNA: TGCAGTGCTCTACGGGAGAGCTACACCTTC. This sequence encodes CSALRESYTF.

The CDR3 DNA sequence: TGTGCCAGCAGCGTAGGAGCGGGGCCCACAGATACGCAGTATTTT. Its protein product is CASSVGAGPTDTQYF. The chain couples TRBV9 to TRBJ2-3, with 7 bases matching TRBD2. The CDR3 loop spans 15 amino acids. Germline CDR1 reads SGDLS; CDR2 reads YYNGEE. Trimming cost V 0 bases and J 2 bases; bases outside gene matches: 3.

This clone was seen a handful of times. V gene TRBV10-3 combines with J gene TRBJ2-3; D is undetermined. The CDR3 is 14 residues long. V lost 10 bases and J lost 2, with 16 bases in between. Germline loops: CDR1 ENHRY, CDR2 SYGVKD. CDR3 sequence reads: CATRSVGDTDTQYF. CDR3 nucleotide sequence: TGTGCCACAAGAAGCGTTGGTGACACAGATACGCAGTATTTT.

The CDR3 DNA follows: TGTGCCAGCAGTCGGCGACAGGGTTCAAACTATGGCTACACCTTC. Amino acid sequence: CASSRRQGSNYGYTF. The chain uses TRBV6-6 and TRBJ1-2; 7 nucleotides match TRBD1. The CDR3 sequence is 15 residues long. CDR1 is MNHNY and CDR2 is SVGAGI in the germline V gene (reference sequence). Unmatched junction bases numbered 8, after V lost 5 bases and J lost 2 bases.

The V gene is TRBV11-3, the J gene TRBJ2-2; 7 bases are shared with TRBD1. The length of the CDR3 is 14 residues. Germline V lookup: CDR1 SGHNT, CDR2 YENEEA. The trim removed 3 bases at V and 4 bases at J, leaving 2 bases unmatched. CDR3 in amino acids: CASSLTGSTGELFF. CDR3 nucleotides: TGTGCCAGCAGCTTGACAGGGAGCACCGGGGAGCTGTTTTTT.